The 31 T cell receptor beta chains reported below all come from one sample, sequenced in a study of T cell responses to AZD1222 COVID-19 vaccine. Assay used: immunoSEQ multiplex PCR; TCRdb lists only in-frame clones, some missing. The top ten clones hold approximately 6.3% of a sample with 150,000 or so clones, less than 95% of them seen once. This sample comprised peripheral blood, obtained 28 days after the second AZD1222 dose. These receptors were obtained from an adult who received the AZD1222 COVID-19 vaccine.

About this clone: Compared with germline, one end of the junction differs, possibly owing to a read error. This chain joins TRBV7-9 and TRBJ2-7, with D possibly being TRBD1 (6 bases). CDR1 is SEHNR, CDR2 FQNEAQ, per germline (reference sequence). The CDR3 loop spans 10 amino acids. The DNA of the CDR3 is TGTGCCGTCGACCCGGACAGAGGACTGTTC. Its translation: CAVDPDRGLF. Full variable domain (rest looked up from reference TRBV7-9 and TRBJ2-7): DTGVSQNPRHKITKRGQNVTFRCDPISEHNRLYWYRQTLGQGPEFLTYFQNEAQLEKSRLLSDRFSAERPKGSFSTLEIQRTEQGDSAMYLCAVDPDRGLFGPGTRLTVT.

The CDR3, as DNA: TGTGCCAGCAGTGAATTATCCTCGGGGATGCACTATGGCTACACCTTC. Amino acid sequence: CASSELSSGMHYGYTF. The gene calls are TRBV2 and TRBJ1-2, with D uncertain. The CDR3 extends over 16 amino acids. Looked up from germline, CDR1 is SNHLY and CDR2 is FYNNEI. Trimming removed 2 bases at V and 3 bases at J, with 16 bases between.

On this clone: In the same sample, other DNA sequences code for this CDR3. The genes are TRBV7-9 and TRBJ1-2, with D tentatively TRBD1 (5 bases). The CDR3 spans 13 residues. Trimming cost V 5 bases and J 4 bases, with 11 bases left between them. Germline assignment: CDR1 SEHNR and CDR2 FQNEAQ (reference sequence). The CDR3 sequence is CASSLGAAYGYTF. The CDR3 DNA reads as TGTGCCAGCAGCCTTGGGGCAGCCTATGGCTACACCTTC.

This clone came up once. The rearrangement uses TRBV4-1 and TRBJ2-7; 12 bases fit TRBD2. Germline V gene data show CDR1 as MGHRA and CDR2 as YSYEKL. The CDR3 runs 15 residues. V shed 5 bases, J shed 2 bases, and the junction held 4 bases outside the gene matches. The CDR3, as DNA: TGCGCCAGCAGCAAACCTAGCGGGGGGGCCTACGAGCAGTACTTC. Translated, it gives CASSKPSGGAYEQYF.

Written as DNA, the CDR3 is TGTGCCAGTAGCCCCAGGGCAGGGAGGTCCTACGAGCAGTACTTC. It translates to CASSPRAGRSYEQYF. This rearrangement joins TRBV19 to TRBJ2-7, with a possible D match to TRBD2 (6 bases). The CDR3 length is 15 residues. Germline V CDR1 and CDR2: LNHDA, SQIVND (reference sequence). V was clipped by 6 bases and J by 1 base, with 16 bases between them.

V gene TRBV10-3 combines with J gene TRBJ1-5; D not resolved. Trimming stripped 11 bases from V and 7 bases from J, with 15 bases between. This CDR3 region has 12 residues. In germline, CDR1 is ENHRY, CDR2 SYGVKD. CDR3 sequence: CASRQTGQPQHF. CDR3 DNA: TGTGCCTCCCGGCAGACGGGCCAGCCCCAGCATTTT.

This clone was recorded once. The V call is TRBV5-1, the J call TRBJ2-3, with 11 nucleotides matching TRBD2. V lost 4 bases and J lost 5; bases outside the gene matches: 12. The CDR3 contains 17 residues. Germline V lookup: CDR1 SGHRS, CDR2 YFSETQ. In nucleotides, the CDR3 is TGCGCCAGCAGCCCCAAGTGGACTAGCGGGTTCAGAGATACGCAGTATTTT. This gives the protein CASSPKWTSGFRDTQYF.

The chain uses TRBV19 and TRBJ1-2, with D unresolved. The CDR3 sequence is 13 residues long. Germline values: CDR1 LNHDA, CDR2 SQIVND (reference sequence). Trimming removed 4 bases at V and 7 bases at J, with 13 bases between. The CDR3 sequence: CASSSFEESGYTF. In DNA form, the CDR3 reads TGTGCCAGTAGTAGCTTTGAGGAATCTGGCTACACCTTC.

This chain uses TRBV5-1 with TRBJ2-7; 10 bases are shared with TRBD1. The germline CDR1 and CDR2 sequences are SGHRS and YFSETQ. The junction had 12 bases not matched to a gene; V was cut back by 7 bases and J by 2 bases. The CDR3 consists of 16 residues. The CDR3 sequence: CASRRSGTGDTYEQYF. For the CDR3, the DNA is TGCGCCAGCCGGAGATCCGGGACAGGGGATACCTACGAGCAGTACTTC.

This chain uses TRBV4-2 with TRBJ1-4; D unclear. This CDR3 spans 14 amino acids. V lost 1 base and J 10 bases, leaving 13 bases between the germline ends. CDR1 and CDR2 from the germline V gene are LGHNA and YNFKEQ. In DNA form, the CDR3 reads TGTGCCAGCAGCCAAGGCTCGGATAGCGGAAAACTGTTTTTT. As protein: CASSQGSDSGKLFF.

This clone was seen once. The chain is built from TRBV5-4 and TRBJ2-2, with TRBD2 as a possible D gene (5 bases). The CDR3 consists of 15 residues. Trimming took off 4 bases at V and 7 bases at J, with 17 bases between the two ends. In germline, CDR1 is SGHNT, CDR2 YYREEE (reference sequence). In nucleotides, the CDR3 is TGTGCCAGCAGCCTGGTTGACACCGCGGGCGGGGAGCTGTTTTTT. This encodes CASSLVDTAGGELFF.

This clone appeared a few times. V is TRBV6-5 and J is TRBJ1-4, with TRBD1 matching over 10 bases. From germline, CDR1 is MNHEY and CDR2 SVGAGI. The CDR3 length is 15 residues. With 2 bases clipped from V and 8 bases from J, the junction kept 5 bases outside the gene matches. The CDR3: CASSYGDRGREKLFF. Here the CDR3 DNA reads TGTGCCAGCAGTTACGGAGACAGGGGGCGGGAAAAACTGTTTTTT.

The J gene is TRBJ1-6, the V gene TRBV7-2; 7 nucleotides align to TRBD1. The CDR3 extends over 14 amino acids. V was pared by 9 bases and J by 4 bases, with 6 bases of the junction left unmatched. From germline, CDR1 is SGHTA and CDR2 FQGNSA. The CDR3 reads CASMLQGYNSPLHF. CDR3 DNA: TGTGCCAGTATGCTACAGGGGTATAATTCACCCCTCCACTTT.

V usage is TRBV3-1 (or the pseudogene TRBV3-2) and J usage is TRBJ2-2, with D perhaps being TRBD1 or TRBD2 (6 bases each). V was shortened by 2 bases and J by 3 bases, with 10 bases between the two germline ends. CDR3 length equals 15 residues. The germline CDR1 and CDR2 sequences are LGHDT and YNNKEL (reference sequence). The CDR3 loop reads CASSQWGAHTGELFF. The CDR3 nucleotides are TGTGCCAGCAGCCAATGGGGGGCCCACACCGGGGAGCTGTTTTTT.

This sequence joins TRBV4-2 and TRBJ2-2, with TRBD1 identical over 8 bases. Trimming took 4 bases from V and 4 from J; bases not matched to a gene: 14. This CDR3 is built from 18 residues. CDR1 and CDR2 (germline): LGHNA, YNFKEQ. CDR3 DNA: TGTGCCAGCAGCCCCGTCGTTGGCAGGGGGCGCGTCACCGGGGAGCTGTTTTTT. The encoded protein is CASSPVVGRGRVTGELFF.

V is TRBV11-3 and J is TRBJ2-1; D is perhaps TRBD1 (7 bases). This CDR3 is 15 amino acids long. With 8 bases removed from V and 10 bases from J, the gap between germline ends came to 24 bases. Per the germline V gene, CDR1 is SGHNT and CDR2 is YENEEA. The CDR3 protein is CASRKGAGRVKEQFF. In nucleotides, the CDR3 is TGTGCCAGCCGGAAGGGGGCGGGAAGGGTTAAAGAGCAGTTCTTC.

This rearrangement joins TRBV3-1 (or the pseudogene TRBV3-2) to TRBJ1-2; D gene unclear. From germline, CDR1 is LGHDT and CDR2 YNNKEL (reference sequence). The CDR3 runs 13 residues. Trimming left V 1 base short and J 8 bases short, with 11 bases between. CDR3 residues: CASSQGQVGGYTF. The CDR3 DNA follows: TGTGCCAGCAGCCAAGGTCAAGTCGGAGGCTACACCTTC.

The rearrangement joins TRBV4-1 to TRBJ2-3, with 7 bases fitting TRBD1. Losses at the gene ends were 2 bases for V and 5 bases for J; bases not matched to a gene: 7. This CDR3 has 15 residues. CDR1 and CDR2 from the germline V gene are MGHRA and YSYEKL. In DNA, the CDR3 is TGCGCCAGCAGCCAACTAGGGACAGTCCAAGATACGCAGTATTTT. Protein product: CASSQLGTVQDTQYF.

The count of this clone is one. V and J are TRBV5-1 and TRBJ1-4, with D maybe TRBD1 (5 bases). The CDR3 is 14 residues long. The germline CDR1 and CDR2 sequences are SGHRS and YFSETQ. V lost 3 bases to trimming and J lost 4 bases, with 10 bases between them. This CDR3 reads CASSWSGLNEKLFF. CDR3 nucleotides: TGCGCCAGCAGCTGGTCGGGGCTTAATGAAAAACTGTTTTTT.

The genes are TRBV11-2 and TRBJ1-2; 9 bases are a match to TRBD1. CDR1 and CDR2 from the germline V gene are SGHAT and FQNNGV. The CDR3 covers 12 residues. V dropped 5 bases and J dropped 6; count of bases not matched to a gene: 1. CDR3 nucleotides: TGTGCCAGCAGCGGGGACAGGGATGGCTACACCTTC. Encoded protein: CASSGDRDGYTF.

This clone was seen a single time. At one boundary the junction diverges from the germline segment, which might be a read error. The chain couples TRBV9 to TRBJ2-7; D possibly corresponds to TRBD2 (6 bases). The CDR3 is made up of 17 amino acids. The germline V gene encodes CDR1 SGDLS and CDR2 YYNGEE. The CDR3 protein is CASSVGGLAGFSNEQYF. The DNA for the CDR3 is TGTGCCAGCAGCGTAGGAGGGCTGGCGGGGTTCTCCAACGAGCAGTACTTC.

The chain employs TRBV5-4 and TRBJ1-2; D not certain. The CDR3 is 14 residues long. Per germline, CDR1 SGHNT and CDR2 YYREEE (reference sequence). V was pared by 0 bases and J by 5 bases, with 11 bases between. The CDR3 bases are TGTGCCAGCAGCTTGGTGGTGTTAAATTATGGCTACACCTTC. Translating it yields CASSLVVLNYGYTF.

CDR3 sequence reads: CASSPQSSGANVLTF. CDR3 in DNA: TGTGCCAGCAGCCCACAGAGCTCTGGGGCCAACGTCCTGACTTTC. This chain connects TRBV6-4 to TRBJ2-6, with unresolved D. With 6 bases removed from V and 0 bases from J, the gap between germline ends came to 9 bases. Germline V lookup: CDR1 MRHNA, CDR2 SNTAGT. The CDR3 sequence is 15 residues long.

The V and J genes are TRBV19 and TRBJ2-7, with 8 bases matching TRBD2. The V segment lost 5 bases and the J segment 5 bases; nucleotides outside the gene matches: 8. Looked up from germline, CDR1 is LNHDA and CDR2 is SQIVND (reference sequence). The CDR3 consists of 14 residues. The CDR3 region is CASSLEREFDEQYF. CDR3 sequence (DNA): TGTGCCAGTAGTTTGGAGCGGGAGTTTGACGAGCAGTACTTC.

This clone was seen once. The CDR3 DNA is TGTGCCAGCAGTCCGCCTTTGGGACTAGCTACCCCCCACAATGAGCAGTTCTTC. Its protein is CASSPPLGLATPHNEQFF. V and J are TRBV27 and TRBJ2-1; TRBD2 agrees at 9 bases. V lost 5 bases, J lost 5 bases, and 16 bases stayed unmatched. Germline CDR1 is MNHEY and CDR2 is SMNVEV (reference sequence). This CDR3 is 18 amino acids long.

The chain uses TRBV12-3 or TRBV12-4 and TRBJ2-7, with D tentatively TRBD1 (6 bases). Trimming left V 4 bases short and J 2 bases short, with 9 bases between. The CDR3 spans 13 residues. The DNA of the CDR3 is TGTGCCAGCAGTTGGGGACAAACCTACGAGCAGTACTTC. Amino acids: CASSWGQTYEQYF.

The rearrangement joins TRBV5-4 to TRBJ2-3; no clear D gene. Trimming cost V 2 bases and J 5 bases, with 9 bases left between them. CDR3 size: 13 residues. The germline V gene has CDR1 SGHNT and CDR2 YYREEE (reference sequence). CDR3: CASSFQKLDTQYF. DNA of the CDR3: TGTGCCAGCAGCTTTCAAAAATTAGATACGCAGTATTTT.

The J gene is TRBJ1-1, the V gene TRBV30, with 7 bases fitting TRBD1. The CDR3 covers 14 residues. With 1 base clipped from V and 1 base from J, the junction kept 3 bases outside the gene matches. The germline CDR1 and CDR2 sequences are GTSNPN and SVGIG (reference sequence). CDR3: CAWSADRSNTEAFF. The DNA for the CDR3 is TGTGCCTGGAGTGCGGACAGGTCGAACACTGAAGCTTTCTTT.

The chain links TRBV7-9 to TRBJ2-7, with 8 bases matching TRBD1. V dropped 0 bases and J dropped 1; count of bases not matched to a gene: 5. Per the germline V gene, CDR1 is SEHNR and CDR2 is FQNEAQ (reference sequence). The CDR3 contains 16 residues. The CDR3 reads CASSLALGTGSYEQYF. The DNA for the CDR3 is TGTGCCAGCAGCTTAGCGCTAGGGACAGGATCCTACGAGCAGTACTTC.

The chain has TRBV25-1 and TRBJ1-2; no clear D. CDR1 MGHDK and CDR2 SYGVNS come from the germline V gene. V lost 2 bases and J 7 bases, leaving 8 bases between the germline ends. CDR3 length: 12 amino acids. The CDR3 spells CASSEVAGGYTF. The CDR3 region has the DNA TGTGCCAGCAGTGAAGTGGCAGGTGGCTACACCTTC.

This sequence joins TRBV30 and TRBJ1-2; D perhaps matches TRBD1 (5 bases). Germline V CDR1 and CDR2: GTSNPN, SVGIG (reference sequence). The V gene lost 4 bases and the J gene lost 8 bases, with 20 bases spanning the gap. The CDR3 length is 14 residues. The CDR3 protein is CAWIGGLGTGGYTF. CDR3 coding DNA: TGTGCCTGGATAGGTGGTCTGGGGACGGGCGGCTACACCTTC.